Included here is one T cell receptor beta chain sequence, with context. What it binds is not known. Unmatched junction bases numbered 11, after V lost 6 bases and J lost 3 bases. Germline CDR1 and CDR2: LGHDT and YNNKEL (reference sequence). The CDR3 covers 17 residues. This sample was included in a study of blood T cells in healthy people across ages. Sample-barcoded 5' priming and a J-beta primer mix drove a second PCR of about 7 to 11 cycles. From the 5' RACE reads, TCRdb called clonotypes with MiXCR, one entry per CDR3 protein. The table records about 1.6 million distinct CDR3 sequences, about 32% of them present only once. The study's findings and limits: Estimated diversity that came from one million T cells was considered an underestimate.

The receptor comes from a woman aged 30 to 39 in good health. This chain connects TRBV3-1 to TRBJ2-3; 11 positions match TRBD2. The sequencing input was blood. This chain's CDR3 is CASSRGGLAGATDTQYF. Here the CDR3 DNA reads TGTGCCAGCAGTAGGGGAGGACTAGCGGGCGCGACAGATACGCAGTATTTT.